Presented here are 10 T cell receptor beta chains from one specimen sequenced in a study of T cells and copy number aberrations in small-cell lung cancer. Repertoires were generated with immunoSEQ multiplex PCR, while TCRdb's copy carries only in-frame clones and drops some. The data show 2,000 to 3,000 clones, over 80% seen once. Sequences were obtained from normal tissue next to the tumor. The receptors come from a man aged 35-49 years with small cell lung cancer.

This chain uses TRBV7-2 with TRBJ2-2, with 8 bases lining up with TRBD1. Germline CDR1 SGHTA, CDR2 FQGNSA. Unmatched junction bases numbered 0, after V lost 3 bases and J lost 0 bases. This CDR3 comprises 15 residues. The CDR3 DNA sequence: TGTGCCAGCAGCTTCAGGGGGCCGAACACCGGGGAGCTGTTTTTT. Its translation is CASSFRGPNTGELFF.

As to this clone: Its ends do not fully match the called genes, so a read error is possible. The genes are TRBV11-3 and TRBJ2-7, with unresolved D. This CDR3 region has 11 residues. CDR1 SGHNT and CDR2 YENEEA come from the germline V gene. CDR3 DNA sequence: TGTGCCAGCAGCACCCCCGGCGGACCGGTCTTC. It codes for CASSTPGGPVF.

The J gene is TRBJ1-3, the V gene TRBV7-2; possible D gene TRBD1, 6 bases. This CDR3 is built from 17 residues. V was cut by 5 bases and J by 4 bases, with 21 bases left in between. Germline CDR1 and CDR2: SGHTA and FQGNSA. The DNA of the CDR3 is TGTGCCAGCAGCCCGGGACAAGGCGGATGGTCAGGAAACACCATATATTTT. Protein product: CASSPGQGGWSGNTIYF.

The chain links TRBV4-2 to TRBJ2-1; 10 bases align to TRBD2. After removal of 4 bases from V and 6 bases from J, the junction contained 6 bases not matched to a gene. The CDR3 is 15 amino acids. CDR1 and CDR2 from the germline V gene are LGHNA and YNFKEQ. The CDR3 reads CASSLGLASVNEQFF. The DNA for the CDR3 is TGTGCCAGCAGCCTGGGACTAGCGAGTGTCAATGAGCAGTTCTTC.

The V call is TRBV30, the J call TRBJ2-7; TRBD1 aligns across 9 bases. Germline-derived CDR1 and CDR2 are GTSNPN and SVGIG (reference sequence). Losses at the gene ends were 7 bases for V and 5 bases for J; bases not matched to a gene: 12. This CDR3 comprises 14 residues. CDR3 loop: CAFIRGQGGDEQYF. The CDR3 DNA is TGTGCCTTTATCCGGGGACAGGGCGGCGACGAGCAGTACTTC. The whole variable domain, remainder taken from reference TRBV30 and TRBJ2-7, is SQTIHQWPATLVQPVGSPLSLECTVEGTSNPNLYWYRQAAGRGLQLLFYSVGIGQISSEVPQNLSASRPQDRQFILSSKKLLLSDSGFYLCAFIRGQGGDEQYFGPGTRLTVT.

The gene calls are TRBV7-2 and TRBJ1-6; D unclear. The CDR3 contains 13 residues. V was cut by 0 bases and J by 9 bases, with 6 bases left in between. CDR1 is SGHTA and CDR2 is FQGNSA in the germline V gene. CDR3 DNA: TGTGCCAGCAGCTTAGCGCGCCCTTCACCCCTCCACTTT. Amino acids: CASSLARPSPLHF.

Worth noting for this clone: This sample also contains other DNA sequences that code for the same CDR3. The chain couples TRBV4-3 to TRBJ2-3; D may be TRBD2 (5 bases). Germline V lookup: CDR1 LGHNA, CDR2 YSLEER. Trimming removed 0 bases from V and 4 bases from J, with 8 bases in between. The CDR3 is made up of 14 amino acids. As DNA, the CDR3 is TGCGCCAGCAGCCAAGATCGGGGAGCAGATACGCAGTATTTT. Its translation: CASSQDRGADTQYF.

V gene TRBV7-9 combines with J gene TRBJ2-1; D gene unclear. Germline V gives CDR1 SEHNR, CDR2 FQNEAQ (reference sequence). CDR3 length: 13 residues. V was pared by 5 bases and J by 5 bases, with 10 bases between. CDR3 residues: CASSRTTHNEQFF. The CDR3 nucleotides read TGTGCCAGCAGCAGAACCACCCACAATGAGCAGTTCTTC.

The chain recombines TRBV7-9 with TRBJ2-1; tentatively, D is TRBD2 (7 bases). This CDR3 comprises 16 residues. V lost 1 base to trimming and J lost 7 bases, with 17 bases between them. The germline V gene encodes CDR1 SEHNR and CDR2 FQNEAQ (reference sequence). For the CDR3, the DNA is TGTGCCAGCAGCTTAGGGGGGGGCTGGGGGCGAAATGAGCAGTTCTTC. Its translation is CASSLGGGWGRNEQFF.

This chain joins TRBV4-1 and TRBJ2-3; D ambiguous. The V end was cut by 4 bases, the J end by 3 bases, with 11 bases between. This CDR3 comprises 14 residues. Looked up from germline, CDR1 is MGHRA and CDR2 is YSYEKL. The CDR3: CASSPWMRTDTQYF. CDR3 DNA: TGCGCCAGCAGCCCCTGGATGCGTACAGATACGCAGTATTTT.